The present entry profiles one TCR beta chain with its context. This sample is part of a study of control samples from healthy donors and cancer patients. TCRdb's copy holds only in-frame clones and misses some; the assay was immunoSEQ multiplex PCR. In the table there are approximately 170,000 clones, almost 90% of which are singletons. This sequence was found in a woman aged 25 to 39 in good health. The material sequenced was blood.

The CDR3 DNA is TGTGCCAGCAGCGCGGACACGGGGCCCCTGTTTTTT. It encodes CASSADTGPLFF. The chain uses TRBV5-6 and TRBJ1-4; tentative D call: TRBD1 (5 bases). Germline lookup yields CDR1 SGHDT and CDR2 YYEEEE. V shed 4 bases and J shed 14 bases, with 15 bases lying between them. This CDR3 region has 12 residues. The whole variable domain, remainder taken from reference TRBV5-6 and TRBJ1-4, is DAGVTQSPTHLIKTRGQQVTLRCSPKSGHDTVSWYQQALGQGPQFIFQYYEEEERQRGNFPDRFSGHQFPNYSSELNVNALLLGDSALYLCASSADTGPLFFGSGTQLSVL.